The 28 T cell receptor beta chains reported below all come from one sample, sequenced in a study of blood T cell repertoires in COVID-19. Generated by immunoSEQ multiplex PCR, the TCRdb table keeps only in-frame clones and is missing some. The table records 95,000 to 110,000 clones, approximately 80% of them present only once. Material: peripheral blood. These receptors were obtained from a man between 65 and 85 years old with acute or convalescent COVID-19.

The V and J genes are TRBV18 and TRBJ2-3; 10 bases are a match to TRBD1. V lost 3 bases and J lost 4; bases outside the gene matches: 4. This CDR3 has 15 residues. CDR1 is KGHSH and CDR2 is LQKENI in the germline V gene. The CDR3 sequence is CASSPGGQGADTQYF. The CDR3, as DNA: TGTGCCAGCTCACCGGGAGGACAGGGGGCAGATACGCAGTATTTT. The full variable domain, its missing parts supplied by reference TRBV18 and TRBJ2-3, is NAGVMQNPRHLVRRRGQEARLRCSPMKGHSHVYWYRQLPEEGLKFMVYLQKENIIDESGMPKERFSAEFPKEGPSILRIQQVVRGDSAAYFCASSPGGQGADTQYFGPGTRLTVL.

The chain links TRBV6-2 or TRBV6-3 to TRBJ2-1, with 12 bases matching TRBD2. With 5 bases clipped from V and 3 bases from J, the junction kept 8 bases outside the gene matches. CDR1 is MNHEY, CDR2 SVGEGT, per germline. The CDR3 loop spans 17 amino acids. The CDR3 DNA sequence: TGTGCCAGCAGTGACCCTAGGACTAGCGGGGTCTACAATGAGCAGTTCTTC. Translation: CASSDPRTSGVYNEQFF.

In this sample, this clone turned up once. The V call is TRBV14, the J call TRBJ1-1, with D unclear. The CDR3 runs 12 residues. Looked up from germline, CDR1 is SGHDN and CDR2 is FVKESK. V dropped 4 bases and J dropped 8 bases, with 11 bases sitting between them. CDR3 sequence reads: CASSLEAAEAFF. CDR3 sequence (DNA): TGTGCCAGCAGCCTTGAGGCAGCCGAAGCTTTCTTT.

The chain has TRBV5-1 and TRBJ1-1; D not resolved. V gave up 6 bases and J gave up 1 base, with 13 bases separating them. The CDR3 sequence is 14 residues long. CDR1 and CDR2 (germline): SGHRS, YFSETQ. CDR3 coding DNA: TGCGCCAGCACCCAGTCCACACAGAACACTGAAGCTTTCTTT. Its protein is CASTQSTQNTEAFF.

This sequence joins TRBV9 and TRBJ1-6; D gene unclear. V shed 2 bases and J shed 9 bases, with 15 bases lying between them. The CDR3 consists of 15 residues. Germline loops: CDR1 SGDLS, CDR2 YYNGEE. The CDR3 region is CASSVSSAGGSPLHF. The CDR3 DNA reads TGTGCCAGCAGCGTCTCTTCGGCGGGAGGTTCACCCCTCCACTTT.

The V gene is TRBV7-2, the J gene TRBJ1-6; a weak D match, TRBD1 (6 bases). This CDR3 has 15 amino acids. Trimming pared 6 bases from V and 11 bases from J, leaving 20 bases between. CDR1 and CDR2 (germline): SGHTA, FQGNSA. The CDR3 DNA reads as TGTGCCAGCAGACGCGGACGGGGTGAGGGGGCACCCCTCCACTTT. Translation: CASRRGRGEGAPLHF.

This rearrangement joins TRBV7-9 to TRBJ2-4, with 7 bases identical to TRBD2. CDR1 is SEHNR and CDR2 is FQNEAQ in the germline V gene (reference sequence). The CDR3 loop spans 15 amino acids. J was trimmed by 1 base and V by 3 bases; bases with no gene match: 3. Here the CDR3 reads CASSFPAGAKNIQYF. CDR3 sequence (DNA): TGTGCCAGCAGCTTTCCAGCGGGGGCCAAAAACATTCAGTACTTC.

The rearrangement uses TRBV5-1 and TRBJ2-7; 9 bases map to TRBD1. Germline values: CDR1 SGHRS, CDR2 YFSETQ. CDR3 length equals 14 residues. With V trimmed by 3 bases and J by 1 base, 2 bases remained unmatched. CDR3 protein: CASSWGQGSYEQYF. As DNA, the CDR3 is TGCGCCAGCAGCTGGGGACAGGGTTCCTACGAGCAGTACTTC.

The V and J genes are TRBV9 and TRBJ1-2, with D uncertain. Germline values: CDR1 SGDLS, CDR2 YYNGEE. V lost 4 bases, J lost 2 bases, and 12 bases lay in between. This CDR3 is built from 14 residues. CDR3 protein: CASSSRSLNYGYTF. The CDR3 coding sequence is TGTGCCAGCAGCTCCCGATCGCTAAACTATGGCTACACCTTC.

This clone was recorded once. This chain links TRBV6-5 with TRBJ2-7, with TRBD2 as a possible D gene (6 bases). This CDR3 has 12 residues. Trimming stripped 6 bases from V and 2 bases from J, with 8 bases between. CDR1 MNHEY and CDR2 SVGAGI come from the germline V gene. CDR3 amino acids: CASRRLAYEQYF. In DNA form, the CDR3 reads TGTGCCAGCAGGAGACTAGCCTACGAGCAGTACTTC.

The chain uses TRBV13 and TRBJ1-1, with 9 bases identical to TRBD1. The CDR3 has 17 residues. Trimming took 3 bases from V and 6 from J; bases not matched to a gene: 14. Germline CDR1 and CDR2: PRHDT and FYEKMQ (reference sequence). The CDR3 DNA sequence: TGTGCCAGCAGCTTCGGAACCGTTTCACAGGGGGCCCCTGAAGCTTTCTTT. Translating it yields CASSFGTVSQGAPEAFF.

This clone was recorded only once. The V call is TRBV19, the J call TRBJ1-3; D is perhaps TRBD1 (5 bases). Germline CDR1 is LNHDA and CDR2 is SQIVND (reference sequence). This CDR3 region has 17 residues. With 7 bases removed from V and 0 bases from J, the gap between germline ends came to 19 bases. The CDR3 sequence: CASIDSTFLSSGNTIYF. CDR3 DNA sequence: TGTGCCAGTATAGACAGTACCTTTTTGAGCTCTGGAAACACCATATATTTT.

The chain employs TRBV18 and TRBJ1-4; D unresolved. From germline, CDR1 is KGHSH and CDR2 LQKENI. The CDR3 has 15 amino acids. V was trimmed by 6 bases and J by 7 bases, leaving 18 bases between them. The CDR3 is CASSPNGPGSEKLFF. The CDR3 region has the DNA TGTGCCAGCTCCCCTAACGGGCCGGGGTCTGAAAAACTGTTTTTT. The full variable domain, with the rest looked up from reference TRBV18 and TRBJ1-4, is NAGVMQNPRHLVRRRGQEARLRCSPMKGHSHVYWYRQLPEEGLKFMVYLQKENIIDESGMPKERFSAEFPKEGPSILRIQQVVRGDSAAYFCASSPNGPGSEKLFFGSGTQLSVL.

This clone appeared a single time. V usage is TRBV9 and J usage is TRBJ1-3; TRBD1 might be the D (6 bases). The V and J ends lost 4 bases and 7 bases respectively, with 15 bases between them. The CDR3 loop spans 14 amino acids. Per the germline V gene, CDR1 is SGDLS and CDR2 is YYNGEE. The CDR3 sequence is CASSLDSARNTIYF. As DNA, the CDR3 is TGTGCCAGCAGCCTGGACAGCGCCCGGAACACCATATATTTT.

This clone was picked up one time. The chain joins TRBV5-1 to TRBJ2-5; 8 nucleotides agree with TRBD1. After removal of 0 bases from V and 2 bases from J, the junction contained 6 bases not matched to a gene. Per the germline V gene, CDR1 is SGHRS and CDR2 is YFSETQ. The CDR3 is made up of 16 amino acids. The CDR3 bases are TGCGCCAGCAGCTTGGGGGGACAGGTCCCTCAAGAGACCCAGTACTTC. Translated, it gives CASSLGGQVPQETQYF.

The chain joins TRBV7-2 to TRBJ2-1; the D gene is possibly TRBD1 (6 bases). Germline assignment: CDR1 SGHTA and CDR2 FQGNSA. Deletions cut 3 bases from V and 7 bases from J, with 13 bases between. The CDR3 spans 14 residues. The CDR3 sequence: CASSFTGKGNEQFF. The DNA for the CDR3 is TGTGCCAGCAGCTTTACAGGGAAAGGTAATGAGCAGTTCTTC.

The chain has TRBV19 and TRBJ2-3; D not resolved. Trimming cost V 5 bases and J 6 bases, with 9 bases left between them. Germline V lookup: CDR1 LNHDA, CDR2 SQIVND (reference sequence). The CDR3 length is 12 residues. The CDR3 loop reads CASSPSGDTQYF. The CDR3 DNA reads TGTGCCAGTAGTCCTAGTGGGGATACGCAGTATTTT.

This chain connects TRBV6-1 to TRBJ2-3; D remains unclear. V was pared by 0 bases and J by 2 bases, with 12 bases between. This CDR3 region has 16 residues. CDR1 MNHNS and CDR2 SASEGT come from the germline V gene. The CDR3 here is CASSEAASSDTDTQYF. CDR3 DNA sequence: TGTGCCAGCAGTGAAGCGGCTAGTTCTGACACAGATACGCAGTATTTT.

The genes are TRBV3-1 (or the pseudogene TRBV3-2) and TRBJ2-5; 10 positions agree with TRBD1. The V and J ends lost 4 bases and 5 bases, in that order; junction bases with no gene match: 7. The CDR3 has 15 amino acids. CDR1 and CDR2 from the germline V gene are LGHDT and YNNKEL (reference sequence). The CDR3 nucleotides are TGTGCCAGCAGCCCTGGACAGGGGGTATTGGAGACCCAGTACTTC. This sequence encodes CASSPGQGVLETQYF.

The V call is TRBV5-1, the J call TRBJ2-1, with 9 bases that match TRBD2. The CDR3 has 14 amino acids. Germline CDR1 SGHRS, CDR2 YFSETQ. With 3 bases clipped from V and 6 bases from J, the junction kept 4 bases outside the gene matches. This CDR3 reads CASSSSGGTNEQFF. CDR3 in DNA: TGCGCCAGCAGCTCGAGCGGGGGGACCAATGAGCAGTTCTTC.

V is TRBV12-3 or TRBV12-4 and J is TRBJ1-2; the D gene is possibly TRBD1 (6 bases). Trimming removed 6 bases from V and 5 bases from J, with 10 bases in between. The CDR3 has 12 amino acids. This chain's CDR3 is CASSQGPYGYTF. The CDR3, as DNA: TGTGCCAGCAGCCAGGGGCCTTATGGCTACACCTTC.

The chain has TRBV5-6 and TRBJ1-6, with 8 bases matching TRBD1. The CDR3 loop spans 17 amino acids. Germline trimming cut 1 base from V and 7 bases from J; bases unmatched to any gene: 10. From germline, CDR1 is SGHDT and CDR2 YYEEEE. The CDR3 DNA reads as TGTGCCAGCAGCTTGCGCAGGGGGCCTCCTTGGAATTCACCCCTCCACTTT. This codes for CASSLRRGPPWNSPLHF.

This clone was recorded a few times. The V and J genes are TRBV11-2 and TRBJ2-7; 9 bases line up with TRBD1. The CDR3 runs to 15 residues. V gave up 5 bases and J gave up 4 bases; unmatched junction bases: 9. In germline, CDR1 is SGHAT, CDR2 FQNNGV. The chain's CDR3 is CASSRDWTGAYEQYF. CDR3 nucleotides: TGTGCCAGCAGCCGCGATTGGACAGGGGCGTACGAGCAGTACTTC.

CDR3 sequence (DNA): TGTGCCAGCAGCCACGGACAGGTTCCAATTATCTCTGGAAACACCATATATTTT. Translated, it gives CASSHGQVPIISGNTIYF. The chain has TRBV7-9 and TRBJ1-3, with 7 bases that match TRBD1. The V and J ends lost 5 bases and 0 bases, in that order; junction bases with no gene match: 13. The length of the CDR3 is 18 residues. From germline, CDR1 is SEHNR and CDR2 FQNEAQ (reference sequence).

This chain links TRBV6-2 or TRBV6-3 with TRBJ1-1, with D hard to call. Germline-derived CDR1 and CDR2 are MNHEY and SVGEGT. V was pared by 2 bases and J by 5 bases, with 6 bases between. The CDR3 has 12 residues. The CDR3 DNA follows: TGTGCCAGCAGTTACCAGGCTACTGAAGCTTTCTTT. It translates to CASSYQATEAFF.

This chain uses TRBV6-2 or TRBV6-3 with TRBJ2-1; the D gene is possibly TRBD2 (5 bases). Trimming removed 0 bases from V and 7 bases from J, with 13 bases in between. Germline CDR1 MNHEY, CDR2 SVGEGT. The CDR3 spans 15 residues. The CDR3 nucleotides read TGTGCCAGCAGTTACTCGACTGGCGGGTCAAATGAGCAGTTCTTC. Protein product: CASSYSTGGSNEQFF.

The chain links TRBV7-9 to TRBJ2-7; D may be TRBD1 (6 bases). The V gene lost 6 bases and the J gene lost 0 bases, with 9 bases spanning the gap. CDR1 and CDR2 (germline): SEHNR, FQNEAQ (reference sequence). CDR3 length: 13 amino acids. The CDR3: CASRQDSSYEQYF. For the CDR3, the DNA is TGTGCCAGCAGGCAGGACAGCTCCTACGAGCAGTACTTC.

The V and J genes are TRBV19 and TRBJ1-1; D not resolved. Germline V gene sequence: CDR1 LNHDA, CDR2 SQIVND (reference sequence). The CDR3 has 18 amino acids. With 7 bases removed from V and 1 base from J, the gap between germline ends came to 25 bases. In DNA form, the CDR3 reads TGTGCCAGTACCTGGGGTTTGGGGAGAGACCGCACGAACACTGAAGCTTTCTTT. This codes for CASTWGLGRDRTNTEAFF. Supplemented by reference TRBV19 and TRBJ1-1, the full variable domain reads DGGITQSPKYLFRKEGQNVTLSCEQNLNHDAMYWYRQDPGQGLRLIYYSQIVNDFQKGDIAEGYSVSREKKESFPLTVTSAQKNPTAFYLCASTWGLGRDRTNTEAFFGQGTRLTVV.